This T cell receptor (beta chain) was sequenced in a study of blood T cell repertoires in COVID-19. Whole-study context: The United States, Italy and Spain were the sources of the acute and convalescent COVID-19 samples. In each case, the material was cDNA or gDNA derived from T cells, B-cell-depleted T cells, or PBMCs.

Germline V gives CDR1 MRHNA, CDR2 SNTAGT. The CDR3 has 15 residues. V was cut by 5 bases and J by 3 bases, with 17 bases left in between. Profiling relied on immunoSEQ multiplex PCR, and the TCRdb table lists in-frame clones only, not all of them. Of 30,000 to 40,000 clones in the sample, roughly four fifths are singletons; the top ten hold 41%. This clonotype originated in an elderly man with active or convalescent COVID-19. This chain joins TRBV6-4 and TRBJ2-7; D perhaps matches TRBD1 (5 bases). Sequenced: peripheral blood. The CDR3 region is CASSRSPGNLYEQYF. The CDR3 DNA follows: TGTGCCAGCAGTCGCTCGCCAGGGAATCTCTACGAGCAGTACTTC.